A single sample gave rise to the 30 T cell receptor beta chains below, sequenced in a study of early T cells in non-severe SARS-CoV-2 infection. TCRdb itself ran the 5' RACE reads through MiXCR, one entry per CDR3 protein. Here the sample spans some 57,000 distinct CDR3 sequences, roughly 13% being singletons. Sequencing was done on a sample of whole blood. The source of these receptors is an adult who was a healthcare worker with PCR-confirmed SARS-CoV-2 infection or an uninfected control (not recorded which).

This clonotype has more than one count but fewer than ten. The chain couples TRBV12-3 or TRBV12-4 to TRBJ2-1; D could derive from TRBD1 or TRBD2 (5 bases each). V lost 7 bases and J lost 7, with 17 bases in between. The CDR3 contains 14 residues. CDR3 nucleotide sequence: TGTGCCAGCACCCCGGGGCTAGTTGTGAATGAGCAGTTCTTC. This codes for CASTPGLVVNEQFF.

The gene calls are TRBV18 and TRBJ2-7, with D perhaps given as TRBD1 or TRBD2 (5 bases each). The CDR3 sequence is 14 residues long. V was trimmed by 3 bases and J by 0 bases, leaving 9 bases between them. CDR1 and CDR2 (germline): KGHSH, LQKENI. CDR3 bases: TGTGCCAGCTCACCGAGGGGAAGCTCCTACGAGCAGTACTTC. Protein: CASSPRGSSYEQYF.

In its sample, this clonotype was seen many times. CDR3 protein: CASSLGGSAVNEQFF. The CDR3, as DNA: TGTGCCAGCAGTTTGGGTGGGAGCGCAGTTAATGAGCAGTTCTTC. The chain is built from TRBV12-3 or TRBV12-4 and TRBJ2-1, with a tentative D call TRBD2 (5 bases). Trimming left V 3 bases short and J 7 bases short, with 16 bases between. This CDR3 comprises 15 residues.

This clonotype was counted at least ten times. The chain recombines TRBV5-1 with TRBJ2-5; D unresolved. Germline CDR1 SGHRS, CDR2 YFSETQ. This CDR3 spans 16 amino acids. Trimming cost V 0 bases and J 9 bases, with 21 bases left between them. CDR3 protein: CASSLGILTALAAQYF. The CDR3 DNA sequence: TGCGCCAGCAGCTTGGGTATACTCACGGCTTTGGCGGCCCAGTACTTC.

This clonotype was counted only a few times. In DNA, the CDR3 is TGTGCCAGCAGCCCGCAAGTGGTTCGGGGTACCGGGGAGCTGTTTTTT. It specifies CASSPQVVRGTGELFF. The chain carries TRBV3-1 and TRBJ2-2, with D perhaps TRBD2 (5 bases). Germline V lookup: CDR1 LGHDT, CDR2 YNNKEL (reference sequence). Trimming stripped 4 bases from V and 5 bases from J, with 17 bases between. The CDR3 contains 16 residues.

This sequence joins TRBV6-5 and TRBJ2-1; a possible D gene is TRBD1 (6 bases). This CDR3 has 17 amino acids. V lost 8 bases and J 8 bases, leaving 28 bases between the germline ends. Germline V gene sequence: CDR1 MNHEY, CDR2 SVGAGI. The CDR3 DNA follows: TGTGCCAGCCGCCACTCAGGGGCGGACTCCCCTTGGGATGAGCAGTTCTTC. Translating it yields CASRHSGADSPWDEQFF.

A few counts support this clonotype. The rearrangement joins TRBV9 to TRBJ1-2; D is unclear. Germline values: CDR1 SGDLS, CDR2 YYNGEE. The CDR3 totals 14 residues. The V end was cut by 3 bases, the J end by 5 bases, with 14 bases between. The CDR3 region is CASSGWMNQYGYTF. The CDR3 DNA sequence: TGTGCCAGCAGCGGATGGATGAACCAATATGGCTACACCTTC.

This clonotype appeared many times. The chain links TRBV3-1 to TRBJ2-7; no clear D gene. Germline assignment: CDR1 LGHDT and CDR2 YNNKEL (reference sequence). V lost 0 bases, J lost 2 bases, and 11 bases lay in between. The CDR3 covers 15 residues. CDR3 DNA sequence: TGTGCCAGCAGCCAAGATGTCGCCACAGCCTACGAGCAGTACTTC. Its protein product is CASSQDVATAYEQYF.

The V call is TRBV7-3, the J call TRBJ1-1, with D unresolved. Trimming shortened V by 3 bases and J by 3 bases, and 8 bases separated the two germline ends. This CDR3 comprises 13 residues. CDR1 is SGHTA, CDR2 FQGTGA, per germline. CDR3 protein: CASSFRRDTEAFF. Written as DNA, the CDR3 is TGTGCCAGCAGCTTCCGACGGGACACTGAAGCTTTCTTT.

This clonotype was counted between two and nine times. The rearrangement joins TRBV11-2 to TRBJ2-7; the D gene is possibly TRBD2 (6 bases). CDR3 length equals 14 residues. V lost 4 bases and J lost 5, with 15 bases in between. Germline CDR1 is SGHAT and CDR2 is FQNNGV. CDR3 loop: CASSSGLIGDEQYF. The CDR3 nucleotides are TGTGCCAGCAGCTCGGGACTTATAGGGGACGAGCAGTACTTC.

This clonotype was seen repeatedly, ten times or more. This chain joins TRBV7-2 and TRBJ1-5; tentatively, D is TRBD1 (6 bases). The CDR3 sequence is 15 residues long. The V and J ends lost 5 bases and 1 base respectively, with 12 bases between them. From germline, CDR1 is SGHTA and CDR2 FQGNSA. CDR3 protein: CASSTWGQSNQPQHF. In DNA form, the CDR3 reads TGTGCCAGCAGCACCTGGGGACAAAGCAATCAGCCCCAGCATTTT.

The rearrangement joins TRBV9 to TRBJ2-1; D not resolved. The CDR3 spans 15 residues. Looked up from germline, CDR1 is SGDLS and CDR2 is YYNGEE. Trimming pared 4 bases from V and 0 bases from J, leaving 11 bases between. The CDR3 spells CASSTEGSSYNEQFF. The CDR3 region has the DNA TGTGCCAGCAGCACAGAAGGCAGCTCCTACAATGAGCAGTTCTTC.

This clonotype has more than one count but fewer than ten. The chain has TRBV12-3 or TRBV12-4 and TRBJ2-1, with 10 bases matching TRBD1. Losses at the gene ends were 5 bases for V and 5 bases for J; bases not matched to a gene: 6. CDR3 size: 15 residues. The CDR3 DNA follows: TGTGCCAGCAGTCTCGGACAGGGGGAAAACAATGAGCAGTTCTTC. This sequence encodes CASSLGQGENNEQFF.

There are many counts of this clonotype. The gene calls are TRBV7-9 and TRBJ2-7; no definite D call. Trimming removed 1 base from V and 0 bases from J, with 10 bases in between. The CDR3 has 15 amino acids. The germline V gene has CDR1 SEHNR and CDR2 FQNEAQ (reference sequence). The CDR3 sequence: CASSLDPTYSYEQYF. In DNA, the CDR3 is TGTGCCAGCAGCTTAGATCCCACCTACTCCTACGAGCAGTACTTC.

The chain employs TRBV5-1 and TRBJ1-2; D possibly corresponds to TRBD1 (5 bases). Germline values: CDR1 SGHRS, CDR2 YFSETQ. The CDR3 length is 13 residues. The V end lost 0 bases, the J end lost 10 bases, and 13 bases lay between the germline ends. Here the CDR3 DNA reads TGCGCCAGCAGCTTGGTACCAGGGCAGGACTACACCTTC. The encoded protein is CASSLVPGQDYTF.

The chain couples TRBV2 to TRBJ2-1; 13 positions agree with TRBD2. V shed 6 bases and J 6 bases; nucleotides not matched to a gene: 5. The CDR3 sequence is 15 residues long. The germline V gene has CDR1 SNHLY and CDR2 FYNNEI. The CDR3 bases are TGTGCCAGCAGCGGACTAGCGGGAGAACCCAATGAGCAGTTCTTC. Translation: CASSGLAGEPNEQFF.

This chain joins TRBV2 and TRBJ2-3, with D hard to call. This CDR3 spans 13 amino acids. Germline CDR1 is SNHLY and CDR2 is FYNNEI. The V gene lost 7 bases and the J gene lost 3 bases, with 11 bases spanning the gap. The CDR3 nucleotides are TGTGCCAGCACCTTCAAAGCTACAGATACGCAGTATTTT. Its protein is CASTFKATDTQYF.

The chain employs TRBV6-5 and TRBJ2-5; D possibly uses TRBD1 or TRBD2 (5 bases each). The CDR3 is made up of 14 amino acids. Germline CDR1 MNHEY, CDR2 SVGAGI. Trimming removed 0 bases from V and 5 bases from J, with 10 bases in between. The CDR3 here is CASSYSQGRETQYF. The CDR3 nucleotides are TGTGCCAGCAGTTACTCTCAGGGACGGGAGACCCAGTACTTC.

In its sample, this clonotype was seen many times. This chain uses TRBV20-1 with TRBJ1-2, with a weak D call TRBD1 (5 bases). Deletions cut 0 bases from V and 7 bases from J, with 15 bases between. The CDR3 totals 14 residues. Per germline, CDR1 DFQATT and CDR2 SNEGSKA (reference sequence). The CDR3 nucleotides read TGCAGTGCTAGAGATCCAGGGAAGGGGCTTGGCTACACCTTC. This encodes CSARDPGKGLGYTF.

This clonotype was seen only a few times. The chain couples TRBV20-1 to TRBJ2-1, with 11 bases matching TRBD2. The J segment lost 0 bases and the V segment lost 0 bases, leaving 4 bases of the junction unmatched. In germline, CDR1 is DFQATT, CDR2 SNEGSKA (reference sequence). There are 17 residues in the CDR3. Written as DNA, the CDR3 is TGCAGTGCTAGAGATACTAGCGGGAGTTCCTCCTACAATGAGCAGTTCTTC. Protein: CSARDTSGSSSYNEQFF.

This clonotype came up a few times. V is TRBV14 and J is TRBJ2-5; 9 positions agree with TRBD2. The germline V gene has CDR1 SGHDN and CDR2 FVKESK. V shed 1 base and J 2 bases; nucleotides not matched to a gene: 5. The CDR3 extends over 16 amino acids. CDR3 DNA: TGTGCCAGCAGCCAAGTAAGGCTAGCGGGGCAAGAGACCCAGTACTTC. Protein sequence: CASSQVRLAGQETQYF. The full variable domain, its missing parts supplied by reference TRBV14 and TRBJ2-5, is EAGVTQFPSHSVIEKGQTVTLRCDPISGHDNLYWYRRVMGKEIKFLLHFVKESKQDESGMPNNRFLAERTGGTYSTLKVQPAELEDSGVYFCASSQVRLAGQETQYFGPGTRLLVL.

This clonotype was seen a handful of times. The chain recombines TRBV30 with TRBJ1-4; D remains ambiguous. This CDR3 region has 14 residues. Per the germline V gene, CDR1 is GTSNPN and CDR2 is SVGIG (reference sequence). Trimming left V 3 bases short and J 4 bases short, with 12 bases between. CDR3 sequence: CAWRAQAFNEKLFF. In nucleotides, the CDR3 is TGTGCCTGGAGAGCCCAGGCGTTTAATGAAAAACTGTTTTTT.

This clonotype was picked up a small number of times. The CDR3 is CASERGANEKLFF. The CDR3, as DNA: TGTGCCAGCGAGAGGGGGGCTAATGAAAAACTGTTTTTT. The genes are TRBV6-1 and TRBJ1-4; perhaps TRBD1 as D (6 bases). Trimming shortened V by 8 bases and J by 3 bases, and 10 bases separated the two germline ends. CDR1 is MNHNS, CDR2 SASEGT, per germline. There are 13 residues in the CDR3.

The chain joins TRBV10-3 to TRBJ1-1; D call uncertain. Trimming stripped 7 bases from V and 1 base from J, with 19 bases between. There are 16 residues in the CDR3. The germline V gene has CDR1 ENHRY and CDR2 SYGVKD. DNA for the CDR3: TGTGCCATCAAGAGAACATACACCATACGGAACACTGAAGCTTTCTTT. Protein: CAIKRTYTIRNTEAFF.

This clonotype was seen only a few times. This sequence joins TRBV12-3 or TRBV12-4 and TRBJ2-7; 10 nucleotides line up with TRBD1. This CDR3 comprises 15 residues. Trimming removed 6 bases from V and 3 bases from J; junction bases left unmatched: 8. In nucleotides, the CDR3 is TGTGCCAGCAGCCCCGGACAGGGGGTGATCTACGAGCAGTACTTC. Protein product: CASSPGQGVIYEQYF.

The CDR3 loop is CASSVARQGAEAFF. The CDR3 DNA reads TGTGCCAGCAGCGTAGCTCGCCAGGGCGCTGAAGCTTTCTTT. This sequence joins TRBV9 and TRBJ1-1, with a possible D match to TRBD1 (5 bases). This CDR3 comprises 14 residues. The V end was cut by 0 bases, the J end by 6 bases, with 12 bases between. Per the germline V gene, CDR1 is SGDLS and CDR2 is YYNGEE.

This clonotype was seen at least ten times. This CDR3 reads CSARGAKQYF. CDR3 in DNA: TGCAGTGCTAGAGGTGCCAAGCAGTACTTC. The V and J genes are TRBV20-1 and TRBJ2-7, with D hard to call. V lost 1 base to trimming and J lost 8 bases, with 6 bases between them. The CDR3 has 10 residues. Germline CDR1 is DFQATT and CDR2 is SNEGSKA (reference sequence).

This clonotype was detected only a few times. The rearrangement joins TRBV11-2 to TRBJ2-6; D not certain. CDR3 length: 15 amino acids. Trimming pared 5 bases from V and 4 bases from J, leaving 12 bases between. Germline assignment: CDR1 SGHAT and CDR2 FQNNGV. This CDR3 is CASSPHPEGANVLTF. CDR3 sequence (DNA): TGTGCCAGCAGCCCCCACCCTGAAGGGGCCAACGTCCTGACTTTC.

The chain joins TRBV18 to TRBJ1-2; D not certain. V lost 5 bases and J 6 bases, leaving 10 bases between the germline ends. The germline CDR1 and CDR2 sequences are KGHSH and LQKENI. The CDR3 runs to 12 residues. The CDR3 protein is CASSSRENGYTF. The CDR3 region has the DNA TGTGCCAGCTCAAGCCGGGAAAATGGCTACACCTTC.

This clonotype was seen repeatedly, ten times or more. CDR3 sequence (DNA): TGCGCCAGCAGCCGCACAGATACGCAGTATTTT. The encoded protein is CASSRTDTQYF. The rearrangement uses TRBV5-1 and TRBJ2-3; D unresolved. Germline V CDR1 and CDR2: SGHRS, YFSETQ. V gave up 4 bases and J gave up 1 base, with 1 base separating them. This CDR3 is 11 amino acids long.